These 5 T cell receptor beta chains share one sample of origin, sequenced in a study of regulatory T cells in long-lasting Graves disease. Arm-PCR with iRepertoire HTBI primers amplified the CDR3 regions for these TCR beta libraries. TCRdb reanalysed the multiplex PCR reads using MiXCR and keeps one entry per CDR3 protein. This sample yields 400,000 to 500,000 distinct CDR3 sequences, of which around 21% are seen a single time; about 7.8% belongs to the top ten. Documented time point: persistent/refractory GD, antithyroid drugs over 5 years with positive TRAb. Extracted PBMC RNA gave rise to the TCR library. The source material was peripheral blood mononuclear cells (PBMCs), sampled when the disease was refractory, from a patient treated with antithyroid drugs. These receptors were obtained from a female donor with Graves disease.

This clonotype came up many times. This sequence joins TRBV7-9 and TRBJ1-2; maybe TRBD1 (5 bases). From germline, CDR1 is SEHNR and CDR2 FQNEAQ (reference sequence). The V end was cut by 0 bases, the J end by 8 bases, with 19 bases between. The CDR3 is 16 amino acids. CDR3 DNA sequence: TGTGCCAGCAGCTTAGCGACTACGGGGGATGTATTCGGCTACACCTTC. Translating it yields CASSLATTGDVFGYTF.

This clonotype was observed many times. The V call is TRBV11-2, the J call TRBJ2-5; D is uncertain. The V and J ends lost 0 bases and 2 bases respectively, with 10 bases between them. CDR1 is SGHAT, CDR2 FQNNGV, per germline. This CDR3 has 15 residues. This chain's CDR3 is CASSLDQGRQETQYF. Here the CDR3 DNA reads TGTGCCAGCAGCTTAGATCAAGGCAGACAAGAGACCCAGTACTTC.

This clonotype was seen many times. The rearrangement links TRBV28 to TRBJ1-4; 9 nucleotides align to TRBD1. Unmatched junction bases numbered 20, after V lost 6 bases and J lost 12 bases. This CDR3 is 17 amino acids long. Germline V gene sequence: CDR1 MDHEN, CDR2 SYDVKM. The CDR3 DNA reads as TGTGCCAGCAGCCAACGGCCGGGACAGGGTCTTAGAGAGGAACTGTTTTTT. Translated: CASSQRPGQGLREELFF.

This clonotype showed up many times. The CDR3 DNA reads TGTGCCACCAGTGGAGGCCGGAACACCGGGGAGCTGTTTTTT. Residues: CATSGGRNTGELFF. V gene TRBV24-1 combines with J gene TRBJ2-2, with D uncertain. The V gene lost 5 bases and the J gene lost 1 base, with 7 bases spanning the gap. CDR1 is KGHDR, CDR2 SFDVKD, per germline. This CDR3 has 14 residues.

This clonotype appeared a few times. The chain carries TRBV29-1 and TRBJ1-1; D perhaps matches TRBD1 (6 bases). Between the trimmed V and J ends, which lost 6 bases and 5 bases, there was a span of 22 bases. Germline V gives CDR1 SQVTM, CDR2 ANQGSEA. The CDR3 contains 15 residues. CDR3 coding DNA: TGCAGCGTCGTCATTCCCAGGGGCGTAGGGACTGAAGCTTTCTTT. This encodes CSVVIPRGVGTEAFF.